Listed below are T cell receptor beta chains from one sample, sequenced in a study of CXCR3-negative and CXCR3-positive naive CD8 T cells. No DNA is given; TCRdb re-called the 5' RACE reads and lists each CDR3 protein once. The sample table includes 46,000 or so distinct CDR3 sequences. Sequences were obtained from naive CXCR3- CD8+ T cells from blood. All receptors derive from a human donor in good health. Some clones in this sample may be carry-over from other donors' samples. Each CDR3 is given with its conserved first and last residue.

TRBV4-3,TRBJ2-1,15,CASSHSSGGYNEQFF
TRBV4-1,TRBJ1-5,12,CASSQDGRTQHF
TRBV6-4,TRBJ2-3,15,CASSDSTGGPDTQYF
TRBV29-1,TRBJ2-7,13,CSVEDGFTYEQYF
TRBV7-9,TRBJ1-1,17,CASRNNFRDRTNTEAFF
TRBV10-3,TRBJ2-2,15,CAISESGPNTGELFF
TRBV5-1,TRBJ2-7,15,CASSFDRGLSYEQYF
TRBV14,TRBJ2-1,17,CASSRLGGISSYNEQFF
TRBV12-3/TRBV12-4,TRBJ2-7,15,CASSPTGAPSYEQYF
TRBV29-1,TRBJ2-7,13,CSATGTGEYEQYF
TRBV10-2,TRBJ2-1,15,CASSRLAGGPDEQFF
TRBV11-2,TRBJ2-7,14,CASSLVRNSYEQYF
TRBV4-3,TRBJ2-2,20,CASSQDPSLGDSANTGELFF
TRBV29-1,TRBJ2-7,13,CSVLTENSYEQYF
TRBV15,TRBJ2-3,16,CATSRERVQGAYTQYF
TRBV15,TRBJ1-2,14,CATSRDPQGDGYTF
TRBV6-6,TRBJ1-1,12,CASSSLLAEAFF